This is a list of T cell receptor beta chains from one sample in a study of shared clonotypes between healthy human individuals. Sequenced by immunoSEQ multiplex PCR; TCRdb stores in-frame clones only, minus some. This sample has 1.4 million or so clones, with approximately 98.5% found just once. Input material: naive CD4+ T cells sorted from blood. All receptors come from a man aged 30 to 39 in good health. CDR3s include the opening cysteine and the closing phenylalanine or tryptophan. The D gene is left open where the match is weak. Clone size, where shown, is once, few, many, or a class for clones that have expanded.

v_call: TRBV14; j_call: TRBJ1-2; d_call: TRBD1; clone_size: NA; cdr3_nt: TGTGCCAGCAGCCCGGGACAGAACTATGGCTACACCTTC; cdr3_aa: CASSPGQNYGYTF
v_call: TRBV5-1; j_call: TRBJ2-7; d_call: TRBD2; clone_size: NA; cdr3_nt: TGCGCCAGCAGCACGACTAGCGGCCCCGCCTACGAGCAGTACTTC; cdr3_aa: CASSTTSGPAYEQYF
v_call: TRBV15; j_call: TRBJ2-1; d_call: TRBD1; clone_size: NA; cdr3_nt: TGTGCCACCAGCAGAGGGACGGGCAGGGGGCCTGTGAATGAGCAGTTCTTC; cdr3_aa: CATSRGTGRGPVNEQFF
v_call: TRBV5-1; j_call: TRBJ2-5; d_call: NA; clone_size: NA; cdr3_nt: TGCGCCAGCAGCTTGGATCCGGGGTCAGAGACCCAGTACTTC; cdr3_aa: CASSLDPGSETQYF
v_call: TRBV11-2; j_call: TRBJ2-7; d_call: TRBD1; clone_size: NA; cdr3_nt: TGTGCCAGCAGCTTAGTCTTTGGGGACAGCCCCTCCTACGAGCAGTACTTC; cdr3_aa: CASSLVFGDSPSYEQYF
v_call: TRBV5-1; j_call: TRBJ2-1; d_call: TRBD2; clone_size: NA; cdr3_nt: TGCGCCAGCAGCCCCCTAGTAGCGGGCATGTACAATGAGCAGTTCTTC; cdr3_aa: CASSPLVAGMYNEQFF
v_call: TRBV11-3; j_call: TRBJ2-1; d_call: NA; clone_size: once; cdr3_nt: TGTGCCAGCAGCCCCAGTGGGGGGGCGACCTACAATGAGCAGTTCTTC; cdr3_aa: CASSPSGGATYNEQFF
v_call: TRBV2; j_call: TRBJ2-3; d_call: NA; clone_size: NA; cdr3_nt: TGTGCCAGCCCCCCGGGAGACGAAGATACGCAGTATTTT; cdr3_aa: CASPPGDEDTQYF
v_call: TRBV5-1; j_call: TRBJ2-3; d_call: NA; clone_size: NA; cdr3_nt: TGCGCCAGCAATCCCCGGCCGGGAAGATCCACAGATACGCAGTATTTT; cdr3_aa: CASNPRPGRSTDTQYF
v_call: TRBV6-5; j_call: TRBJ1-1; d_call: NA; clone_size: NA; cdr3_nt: TGTGCCAGCAGTTACCGACAGTCCACTGAAGCTTTCTTT; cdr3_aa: CASSYRQSTEAFF
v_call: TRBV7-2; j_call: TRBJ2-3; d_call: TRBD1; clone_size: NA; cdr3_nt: TGTGCCAGCAGCCCAAGACAGGGATTAGATACGCAGTATTTT; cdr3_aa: CASSPRQGLDTQYF
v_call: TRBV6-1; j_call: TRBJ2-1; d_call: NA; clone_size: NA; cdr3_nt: TGTGCCAGCAGCGACCAGAAGCGAGTTTGGAATGAGCAGTTCTTC; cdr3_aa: CASSDQKRVWNEQFF
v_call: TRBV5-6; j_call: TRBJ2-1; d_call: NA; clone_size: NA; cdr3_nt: TGTGCCAGCAGAAGTTCGACTCAGAGCTCCTACAATGAGCAGTTCTTC; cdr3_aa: CASRSSTQSSYNEQFF
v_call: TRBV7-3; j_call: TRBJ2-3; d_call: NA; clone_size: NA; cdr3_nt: TGTGCCAGCAGCCGAAATAAAGCGGACACAGATACGCAGTATTTT; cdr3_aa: CASSRNKADTDTQYF
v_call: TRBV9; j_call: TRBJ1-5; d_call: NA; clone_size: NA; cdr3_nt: TGTGCCAGCAGCGTATTGTCAGGGGTAGGGTATAGCAATCAGCCCCAGCATTTT; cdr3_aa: CASSVLSGVGYSNQPQHF
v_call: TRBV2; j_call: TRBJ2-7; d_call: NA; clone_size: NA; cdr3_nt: TGTGCCAGCAGGCTTTGGACGTCCTCCTCCTACGAGCAGTACTTC; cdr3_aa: CASRLWTSSSYEQYF
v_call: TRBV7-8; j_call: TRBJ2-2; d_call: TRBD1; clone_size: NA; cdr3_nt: TGTGCCAGCAGCCCAAGGGACAGCGCGAACACCGGGGAGCTGTTTTTT; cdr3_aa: CASSPRDSANTGELFF
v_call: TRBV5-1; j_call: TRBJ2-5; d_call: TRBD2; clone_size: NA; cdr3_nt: TGCGCCAGCAGCTCGGGACTAGCGGGAGGGCCGGGGGAGACCCAGTACTTC; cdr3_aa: CASSSGLAGGPGETQYF
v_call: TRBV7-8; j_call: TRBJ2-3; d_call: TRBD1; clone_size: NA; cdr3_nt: TGTGCCAGCAGCCCCGACAGGGCCCTGACTAGCACAGATACGCAGTATTTT; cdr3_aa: CASSPDRALTSTDTQYF
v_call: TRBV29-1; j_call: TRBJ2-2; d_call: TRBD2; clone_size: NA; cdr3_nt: TGCAGCGTTGTGGGTTTAGCGGGAGGGCCGGACGGGGAGCTGTTTTTT; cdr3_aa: CSVVGLAGGPDGELFF
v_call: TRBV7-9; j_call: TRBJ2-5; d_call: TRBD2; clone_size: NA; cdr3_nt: TGTGCCAGCAGCCCCGGGACTAGCGTTGAGACCCAGTACTTC; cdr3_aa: CASSPGTSVETQYF
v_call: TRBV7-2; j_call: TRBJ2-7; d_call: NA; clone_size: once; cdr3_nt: TGTGCCAGCAGCTTGATGGGGGACTTCACCTACGAGCAGTACTTC; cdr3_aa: CASSLMGDFTYEQYF
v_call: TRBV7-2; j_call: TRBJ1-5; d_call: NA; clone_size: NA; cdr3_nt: TGTGCCAGCAGCCGCGACATGGCCCAGGATCAGCCCCAGCATTTT; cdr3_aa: CASSRDMAQDQPQHF
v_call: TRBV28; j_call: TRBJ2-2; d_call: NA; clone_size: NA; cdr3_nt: TGTGCCAGCAGTTTGAGGGAAAAATCCGGGGAGCTGTTTTTT; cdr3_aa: CASSLREKSGELFF
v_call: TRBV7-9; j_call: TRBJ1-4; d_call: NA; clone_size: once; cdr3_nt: TGTGCCAGCAGCTTACCACTATTGGGGGAAAAACTGTTTTTT; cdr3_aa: CASSLPLLGEKLFF
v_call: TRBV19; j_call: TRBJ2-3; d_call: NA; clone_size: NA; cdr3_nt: TGTGCCAGTAGCCCGGGGGGCACAGATACGCAGTATTTT; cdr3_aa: CASSPGGTDTQYF
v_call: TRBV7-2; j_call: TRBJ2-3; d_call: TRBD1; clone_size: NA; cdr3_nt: TGTGCCAGCAGCTTGGACAGGGGAACAGATACGCAGTATTTT; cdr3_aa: CASSLDRGTDTQYF